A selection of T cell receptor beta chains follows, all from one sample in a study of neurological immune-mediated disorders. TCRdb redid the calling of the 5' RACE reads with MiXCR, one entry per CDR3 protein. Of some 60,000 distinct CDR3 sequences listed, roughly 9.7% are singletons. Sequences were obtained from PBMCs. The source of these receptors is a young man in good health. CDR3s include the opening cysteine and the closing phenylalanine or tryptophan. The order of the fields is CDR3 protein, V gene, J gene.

CASSPRGAAPNEKLFF	TRBV5-1	TRBJ1-4
CATSREGLGSGELFF	TRBV15	TRBJ2-2
CSAWDTQETQYF	TRBV20-1	TRBJ2-5
CASSQGNEQFF	TRBV3-1	TRBJ2-1
CASSEPPGGGRSIEQFF	TRBV6-1	TRBJ2-1
CASSLSGAGTDTQYF	TRBV7-9	TRBJ2-3
CASSPGGGRTEAFF	TRBV7-2	TRBJ1-1
CASSLAGHSKGETQYF	TRBV5-1	TRBJ2-5
CASSYVAGGADTQYF	TRBV27	TRBJ2-3
CSAETHRDNQPQHF	TRBV20-1	TRBJ1-5
CTSEELAPRGGFCNEHFF	TRBV28	TRBJ2-1
CSAPPSSAMRSDTQYF	TRBV20-1	TRBJ2-3
CSVEDGEGRRTDTQYF	TRBV29-1	TRBJ2-3
CASSQGEISYGYTF	TRBV4-2	TRBJ1-2
CASSLDTNTEAFF	TRBV5-1	TRBJ1-1
CASSDDTNSPLHF	TRBV13	TRBJ1-6
CASRERQAKANQPQHF	TRBV28	TRBJ1-5
CASSFLASTIGEQYF	TRBV5-5	TRBJ2-7
CASSPLRDSSNTGELFF	TRBV11-1	TRBJ2-2
CASSLAGVRNTGELFF	TRBV19	TRBJ2-2
CASRGPYNEQFF	TRBV28	TRBJ2-1
CSAGTSRGSGSTNEQFF	TRBV29-1	TRBJ2-1
CASSLDLNTEAFF	TRBV5-1	TRBJ1-1
CASSRLGTGGSPLHF	TRBV4-3	TRBJ1-6
CASSVQFTSDNTGELFF	TRBV7-9	TRBJ2-2
CAISEKTSGTSTDTQYF	TRBV10-3	TRBJ2-3
CASSLASGTSGNTGELFF	TRBV5-1	TRBJ2-2
CASSLEAGNNQPQHF	TRBV5-1	TRBJ1-5
CASSADKTIYSEAYTGELFF	TRBV9	TRBJ2-2
CASNAGDRGAEQYF	TRBV6-1	TRBJ2-7
CASSFPRTGATDTQYF	TRBV28	TRBJ2-3
CASSQSGTSYEQYF	TRBV5-1	TRBJ2-7
CASSLNSVVSYEQYF	TRBV12-3/TRBV12-4	TRBJ2-7
CASSGDAGSNTGELFF	TRBV2	TRBJ2-2
CATSDRQATGNYNEQFF	TRBV24-1	TRBJ2-1
CASSYGTSGRNEQYF	TRBV3-1	TRBJ2-7
CASSLIFQGAGEQFF	TRBV7-9	TRBJ2-1
CASSAVGGGAYGYTF	TRBV7-2	TRBJ1-2
CASRPEGASATDTQYF	TRBV27	TRBJ2-3
CASSFTSSYNEQFF	TRBV7-9	TRBJ2-1
CASSYVGRYEQYF	TRBV6-6	TRBJ2-7
CASSGLETGADGYTF	TRBV27	TRBJ1-2
CSVGEDTYQETLYF	TRBV29-1	TRBJ2-5
CASLWVSRSSYEQYF	TRBV5-1	TRBJ2-7
CASSLGVVANTEAFF	TRBV5-1	TRBJ1-1
CASSFGPPGYNEQFF	TRBV5-5	TRBJ2-1
CASTSGSGRAPNTEAFF	TRBV7-8	TRBJ1-1